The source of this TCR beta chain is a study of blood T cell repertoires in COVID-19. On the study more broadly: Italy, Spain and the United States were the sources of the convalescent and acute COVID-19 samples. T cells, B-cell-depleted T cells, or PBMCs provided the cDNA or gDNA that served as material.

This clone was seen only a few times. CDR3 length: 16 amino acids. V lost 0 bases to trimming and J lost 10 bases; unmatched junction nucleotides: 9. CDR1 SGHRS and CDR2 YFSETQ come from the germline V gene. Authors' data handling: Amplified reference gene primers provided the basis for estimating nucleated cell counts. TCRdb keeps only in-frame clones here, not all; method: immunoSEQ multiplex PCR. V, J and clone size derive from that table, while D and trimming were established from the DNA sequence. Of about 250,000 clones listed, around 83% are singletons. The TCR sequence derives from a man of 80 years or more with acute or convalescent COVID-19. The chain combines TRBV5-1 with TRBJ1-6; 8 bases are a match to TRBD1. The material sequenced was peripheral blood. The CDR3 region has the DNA TGCGCCAGCAGCTTGGCGCCAGGGGGCTTAGAATCACCCCTCCACTTT. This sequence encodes CASSLAPGGLESPLHF. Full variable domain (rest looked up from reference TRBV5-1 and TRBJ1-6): KAGVTQTPRYLIKTRGQQVTLSCSPISGHRSVSWYQQTPGQGLQFLFEYFSETQRNKGNFPGRFSGRQFSNSRSEMNVSTLELGDSALYLCASSLAPGGLESPLHFGNGTRLTVT.